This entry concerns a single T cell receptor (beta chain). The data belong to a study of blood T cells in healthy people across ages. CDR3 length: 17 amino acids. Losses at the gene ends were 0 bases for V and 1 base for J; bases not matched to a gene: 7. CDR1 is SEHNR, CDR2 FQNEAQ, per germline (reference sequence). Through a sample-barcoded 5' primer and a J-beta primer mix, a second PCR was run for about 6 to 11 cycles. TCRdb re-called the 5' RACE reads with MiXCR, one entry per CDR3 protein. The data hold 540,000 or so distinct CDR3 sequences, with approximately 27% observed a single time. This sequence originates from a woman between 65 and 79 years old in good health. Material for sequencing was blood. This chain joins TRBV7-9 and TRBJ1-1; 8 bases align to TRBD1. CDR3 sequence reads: CASSLAMEQGGNTEAFF. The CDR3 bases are TGTGCCAGCAGCTTAGCCATGGAACAGGGGGGGAACACTGAAGCTTTCTTT. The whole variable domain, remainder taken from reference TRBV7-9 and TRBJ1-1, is DTGVSQNPRHKITKRGQNVTFRCDPISEHNRLYWYRQTLGQGPEFLTYFQNEAQLEKSRLLSDRFSAERPKGSFSTLEIQRTEQGDSAMYLCASSLAMEQGGNTEAFFGQGTRLTVV.